This T cell receptor (beta chain) was retrieved from a study of CD8 T cells in ankylosing spondylitis. TCRdb reanalysed the 5' RACE reads using MiXCR and keeps one entry per CDR3 protein. The table records a few hundred thousand distinct CDR3 sequences, around 6.6% of them present only once. Study-wide findings and caveats: The disease-linked clones had a CD8+ phenotype and low blood frequencies. Seemingly distinctive of ankylosing spondylitis blood was a TCR beta motif formed by eight highly homologous variants.

Germline CDR1 reads MNHNS; CDR2 reads SASEGT. V shed 6 bases and J shed 4 bases, with 12 bases lying between them. This CDR3 comprises 13 residues. This clonotype has just a few counts. The antigen is undetermined. Sequenced input: blood, either unsorted or a sorted T cell fraction (not recorded which). This chain connects TRBV6-1 to TRBJ2-5; weak D call: TRBD1 (5 bases). The sequence derives from a male donor with ankylosing spondylitis. CDR3 region: CASRDDSLETQYF. The CDR3 DNA reads as TGTGCCAGCAGAGACGACAGCCTAGAGACCCAGTACTTC.